This record covers a single TCR beta chain. As yet, its antigen is unknown. V lost 8 bases, J lost 6 bases, and 16 bases lay in between. CDR1 is SGHVS and CDR2 is FNYEAQ in the germline V gene. The CDR3 loop spans 14 amino acids. This record comes from a study of graft-versus-host responses after intestinal transplantation. Study overall: Isolated intestinal, liver-intestinal, or multivisceral transplants had been given to the recipients. Every transplant recipient was induced with anti-thymocyte globulin, then maintained on tacrolimus and steroids for around 3 years.

General study results and limits: Researchers found GvH clones in recipient marrow, and some showed up first in ileum or blood. Where graft-donor T cell macrochimerism was present, patients had high graft-versus-host to host-versus-graft clonal ratios in allografts.

The data were produced by immunoSEQ multiplex PCR, yet TCRdb's version contains in-frame clones alone and is incomplete. The repertoire consists of 80,000 or so clones, with 92% occurring once and the leading ten covering 0.55% to 0.8%. This chain joins TRBV7-6 and TRBJ2-2; D is perhaps TRBD1 or TRBD2 (6 bases each). The sequence came from a human patient who received an intestinal transplant, so some T cells may come from the graft donor. Sequencing was performed on PBMCs, taken 98 days after intestinal transplantation. CDR3 sequence: CASRSVRGAGELFF. In nucleotides, the CDR3 is TGTGCCAGCCGTTCAGTTAGGGGGGCCGGGGAGCTGTTTTTT.